This T cell receptor (beta chain) appears in the sequencing data of a study of long-term antiretroviral therapy in people with HIV (dated by TCRdb to between 2021 and 2024). For the wider study: The earliest samples were collected roughly a decade before the 2015 WHO recommendation for immediate ART, at a time when ART was usually postponed until CD4 counts fell. A retrospective serial study tested whether changes in peripheral blood TRB repertoire composition and diversity were associated with ART initiation and durable HIV suppression. A total of over 150 cryopreserved PBMC samples came from 30 or so adults with confirmed HIV infection and were collected serially over a mean of roughly 6 years (range 1-12). Among the roughly 30 participants with HIV, around ten were female. Test extractions of a monoclonal T-cell line alongside under 35 polyclonal samples showed no cross-contamination during QIAcube processing.

Broad study findings and their caveats: Because PBMC availability was limited, only the TCR beta chain was sequenced, with no alpha chain pairing. Because pre-ART samples had limited cell numbers, unsorted PBMC were profiled rather than sorted CD4+ and CD8+ T cells. Expanded TRB clones identified before ART initiation dominated the repertoire at all time points, although this dominance fluctuated and declined in many PLHIV after ART. The samples span the years 2004 to 2017, and the ART regimens used may be less effective than current regimens. A significant increase in TRB diversity was found to be associated with ART initiation, although TRB diversity was observed to remain significantly below that of transplant donor controls even after long-term ART. HIV repertoires had narrower CDR3 length ranges than controls, and the network structure suggested an antigen-experienced repertoire that shifted only slightly toward naive after ART. Inferences about post-ART repertoire changes are limited because no data were available on ART adherence, viral resistance or therapy changes.

The germline V gene provides CDR1 SGHTA and CDR2 FQGNSA. The CDR3 spans 14 residues, from the cysteine through the phenylalanine. Only the CDR3 region is kept as DNA, spanning 42 bases read in frame from base 1. The junction shows trimming of 2 bases on V and 0 bases on J, plus 7 bases between the germline ends. To be included, a participant needed at least one PBMC sample from before ART initiation plus at least two post-ART samples. Treatment was received in the United States of America by all participants with HIV. Before DNA extraction, cryopreserved samples containing about 0.95-10 million PBMC were thawed and washed. At the time of the earliest PBMC sample for each participant with HIV, ages ranged from 23 to 54 years. Per participant, PBMC samples came from 1-4 timepoints prior to ART initiation and 2-8 timepoints following ART initiation, for a median of 7 samples. For every participant, serial HIV viral load, CD4+ T-cell count, ART history and demographic data were obtained. Genomic DNA was extracted from unsorted PBMC with a Qiagen kit on a QIAcube, processed in batches of 12 samples.

The immunoSEQ hsTCRB v3.0 assay was used at survey level resolution to sequence the TRB variable region. The targeted TRB sequencing depth was roughly 40,000-50,000 T-cell genomes per sample. TRB libraries were pooled and sequenced on an Illumina MiSeq using a v3 150-cycle kit. As for how the authors treated the data: Analysis of repertoires was carried out in R inside a reproducible Nextflow workflow spanning QC, data transformation and analysis. LymphoSeq2, an R package for exploring AIRR-Seq data, was used to implement custom analyses. A few samples that produced fewer than 5000 total TRB sequences were removed, so approximately 170 HIV repertoires were analyzed. Among the approximately 180 retained HIV repertoires, approximately 57 were collected before ART initiation and 120 to 140 were collected after ART initiation. Repertoires were downsampled to 5000 TRB nucleotide sequences, with summary statistics averaged over 100 downsampling iterations. TRB sequences were retained for analysis only if CDR3 regions of at least seven amino acids were present. Diversity was assessed using a clonality score derived from Shannon entropy and using the Gini coefficient. In the repertoire networks, any two of the top 5000 CDR3 amino acid sequences were linked whenever the two sequences differed by an edit distance of one. For TRB CDR3 amino acid sequences, antigen specificity groups and MHC restriction were predicted with GLIPH2. Known CMV, EBV, HIV or tissue antigen associations were flagged by matching CDR3 amino acid sequences against VDJdb and McPAS-TCR. Pre-ART, post-ART and control groups were compared with Wilcoxon signed-rank tests and Holm-Bonferroni correction. Not all clones reach the TCRdb copy of this immuneACCESS table, which keeps in-frame sequences only. Checked studies attribute under half of the gap to unresolved V genes and leave the rest unexplained. V and J calls and clone size are as listed in that table; D and trimming were resolved from the DNA. Counted in this sample were more than 15,000 clones; around 77% of them appeared once. Roughly a tenth of the sample is in the top ten clones.

For this clone: The antigen it binds to is not known. The sample holds no much larger clone one base away, and base qualities are not on file.

The chain joins TRBV7-2 to TRBJ1-2; the D gene assignment is ambiguous. The starting material was unsorted PBMCs, obtained 2.3 years after starting antiretroviral therapy. This clonotype was sampled from a woman in her thirties or forties with HIV. CDR3 reads: CASSLNTANYGYTF. At the DNA level, the sequence is TGTGCCAGCAGCTTAAACACCGCTAACTATGGCTACACCTTC.